This T cell receptor beta chain was sequenced during a study of T cell responses to AZD1222 COVID-19 vaccine. CDR3 length: 13 residues. Germline CDR1 is LGHDT and CDR2 is YNNKEL (reference sequence). V was cut by 5 bases and J by 5 bases, with 10 bases left in between. General study findings and limits: The study reported that nearly half of spike-specific TCRs target unmutated variant regions. An increase in Spike-specific TCR breadth and depth was observed after two AZD1222 doses. Females made up more of the donors, who were largely white British, and clonal diversity may have come out too low.

Remarks on this clone: What it recognizes is unknown.

Profiling relied on immunoSEQ multiplex PCR, and the TCRdb table lists in-frame clones only, not all of them. The repertoire has approximately 150,000 clones, roughly 92% of them found once; the top ten carry approximately 2.3%. The sample consisted of peripheral blood, taken on day 0 of AZD1222 vaccination. The chain employs TRBV3-1 (or the pseudogene TRBV3-2) and TRBJ1-3; D is unclear. The receptor's source is an adult in good health. The CDR3 region is CASSESKRNTIYF. CDR3 in DNA: TGTGCCAGCAGCGAATCAAAAAGAAACACCATATATTTT.